Listed here are 31 T cell receptor beta chains from one sample, sequenced in a study of cytomegalovirus exposure and HLA in healthy donors. Sequencing was performed with immunoSEQ multiplex PCR; in TCRdb, only in-frame clones are kept and a portion is missing. Among 250,000 to 350,000 clones, around 87% were seen once, and the ten largest hold approximately 1%. Sequencing was performed on PBMCs. The receptors here all came from a woman aged 30 to 39 in good health and CMV-seropositive.

V and J are TRBV28 and TRBJ2-1, with D tentatively TRBD1 (7 bases). Trimming took 5 bases from V and 7 from J, leaving 21 bases between them. The CDR3 extends over 16 amino acids. Germline values: CDR1 MDHEN, CDR2 SYDVKM. CDR3 coding DNA: TGTGCCAGCAGTCCCACGGAGGGGGCCGGAGGGAATGAGCAGTTCTTC. It yields the protein CASSPTEGAGGNEQFF. Based on the CDR3 plus reference TRBV28 and TRBJ2-1, the full variable domain is DVKVTQSSRYLVKRTGEKVFLECVQDMDHENMFWYRQDPGLGLRLIYFSYDVKMKEKGDIPEGYSVSREKKERFSLILESASTNQTSMYLCASSPTEGAGGNEQFFGPGTRLTVL.

This clone was detected only once. This chain joins TRBV5-1 and TRBJ2-7; D not resolved. Trimming shortened V by 3 bases and J by 3 bases, and 10 bases separated the two germline ends. The CDR3 contains 13 residues. Germline-derived CDR1 and CDR2 are SGHRS and YFSETQ. The CDR3 DNA sequence: TGCGCCAGCAGCTGGTTTACAGACTACGAGCAGTACTTC. It yields the protein CASSWFTDYEQYF.

This chain joins TRBV18 and TRBJ2-5, with 7 bases matching TRBD1. Germline loops: CDR1 KGHSH, CDR2 LQKENI. J gave up 5 bases and V 5 bases, and 11 bases lay outside the gene matches. CDR3 length: 15 residues. The CDR3 sequence is CASSAGQALGETQYF. For the CDR3, the DNA is TGTGCCAGCTCAGCTGGACAGGCCCTGGGGGAGACCCAGTACTTC. Variable domain in full (rest from reference TRBV18 and TRBJ2-5): NAGVMQNPRHLVRRRGQEARLRCSPMKGHSHVYWYRQLPEEGLKFMVYLQKENIIDESGMPKERFSAEFPKEGPSILRIQQVVRGDSAAYFCASSAGQALGETQYFGPGTRLLVL.

The chain combines TRBV11-3 with TRBJ1-1; TRBD1 agrees at 7 bases. The CDR3 extends over 14 amino acids. Germline loops: CDR1 SGHNT, CDR2 YENEEA. J was trimmed by 4 bases and V by 5 bases; bases with no gene match: 7. The CDR3 coding sequence is TGTGCCAGCAGCGGTTCGACAGGGTCCACTGAAGCTTTCTTT. Amino acids: CASSGSTGSTEAFF.

The rearrangement uses TRBV30 and TRBJ2-2; 8 bases are a match to TRBD1. Germline assignment: CDR1 GTSNPN and CDR2 SVGIG (reference sequence). The CDR3 sequence is 16 residues long. The ends lost 1 base at V and 4 bases at J; junction bases unmatched: 8. In DNA form, the CDR3 reads TGTGCCTGGAGTGCCGGTTCAGGGGGCCGCACCGGGGAGCTGTTTTTT. The encoded protein is CAWSAGSGGRTGELFF. Looking up the rest from reference TRBV30 and TRBJ2-2 gives the full variable domain: SQTIHQWPATLVQPVGSPLSLECTVEGTSNPNLYWYRQAAGRGLQLLFYSVGIGQISSEVPQNLSASRPQDRQFILSSKKLLLSDSGFYLCAWSAGSGGRTGELFFGEGSRLTVL.

In this sample, this clone turned up many times. V usage is TRBV28 and J usage is TRBJ1-6; 11 nucleotides line up with TRBD1. The CDR3 runs 15 residues. V lost 7 bases and J lost 13; bases outside the gene matches: 12. Germline CDR1 and CDR2: MDHEN and SYDVKM. For the CDR3, the DNA is TGTGCCAGCACTTGGTGGGGACAGGGGGAGGTTCCCCTCCACTTT. It is translated as CASTWWGQGEVPLHF.

This rearrangement joins TRBV18 to TRBJ2-1; D is tentatively TRBD1 or TRBD2 (5 bases each). This CDR3 contains 17 residues. The V gene's germline CDR1 is KGHSH and CDR2 LQKENI. V was pared by 2 bases and J by 4 bases, with 18 bases between. The CDR3 DNA reads as TGTGCCAGCTCACCAGCAACCGGGACCGCTTTTTACAATGAGCAGTTCTTC. It translates to CASSPATGTAFYNEQFF.

The V call is TRBV2, the J call TRBJ2-2, with a tentative D call TRBD1 (6 bases). The CDR3 spans 15 residues. Trimming removed 5 bases from V and 0 bases from J, with 10 bases in between. CDR1 is SNHLY, CDR2 FYNNEI, per germline. CDR3 nucleotide sequence: TGTGCCAGCAGTCGGACAGACCCGAACACCGGGGAGCTGTTTTTT. Its translation is CASSRTDPNTGELFF.

This chain uses TRBV7-9 with TRBJ1-2; tentative D call: TRBD1 (5 bases). The CDR3 is made up of 15 amino acids. With 1 base removed from V and 3 bases from J, the gap between germline ends came to 12 bases. Germline values: CDR1 SEHNR, CDR2 FQNEAQ (reference sequence). DNA for the CDR3: TGTGCCAGCAGCTTAGGTCCCAGGGTGGACTATGGCTACACCTTC. Amino acid sequence: CASSLGPRVDYGYTF. The full variable domain, rest sourced from reference TRBV7-9 and TRBJ1-2, is DTGVSQNPRHKITKRGQNVTFRCDPISEHNRLYWYRQTLGQGPEFLTYFQNEAQLEKSRLLSDRFSAERPKGSFSTLEIQRTEQGDSAMYLCASSLGPRVDYGYTFGSGTRLTVV.

This clone was seen a single time. The chain is built from TRBV11-3 and TRBJ2-3; no clear D. Between the trimmed V and J ends, which lost 6 bases and 0 bases, there was a span of 4 bases. Germline loops: CDR1 SGHNT, CDR2 YENEEA. The CDR3 has 12 amino acids. The CDR3 region has the DNA TGTGCCAGCAGGGCTAGCACAGATACGCAGTATTTT. Residues: CASRASTDTQYF.

The chain links TRBV4-2 to TRBJ2-7; 8 bases agree with TRBD1. The J segment lost 4 bases and the V segment lost 0 bases, leaving 8 bases of the junction unmatched. The CDR3 runs to 16 residues. Germline-derived CDR1 and CDR2 are LGHNA and YNFKEQ. DNA of the CDR3: TGTGCCAGCAGCCAAGATTTCCAGGGGGCAGGATACGAGCAGTACTTC. It specifies CASSQDFQGAGYEQYF.

A single count supports this clone. The V and J genes are TRBV5-4 and TRBJ2-7; TRBD2 agrees at 13 bases. CDR1 and CDR2 from the germline V gene are SGHNT and YYREEE (reference sequence). CDR3 length: 15 residues. Trimming at V came to 4 bases and at J to 3 bases, leaving 4 bases not matched to a gene. The CDR3 nucleotides are TGTGCCAGCAGCCAGGGACTAGCGGGGATCTACGAGCAGTACTTC. It yields the protein CASSQGLAGIYEQYF.

Only a few counts were recorded for this clone. The sample carries other DNA sequences with the same CDR3. The V call is TRBV7-2, the J call TRBJ1-5; 8 bases are a match to TRBD1. This CDR3 contains 14 residues. In germline, CDR1 is SGHTA, CDR2 FQGNSA. J gave up 7 bases and V 3 bases, and 5 bases lay outside the gene matches. CDR3 protein: CASSFGQGGQPQHF. For the CDR3, the DNA is TGTGCCAGCAGCTTCGGACAGGGTGGACAGCCCCAGCATTTT.

This clone came up once. V is TRBV27 and J is TRBJ2-5, with D unclear. The J call could be wrong; TRBJ2-7 is a better fit for the DNA end. The CDR3 spans 13 residues. Per the germline V gene, CDR1 is MNHEY and CDR2 is SMNVEV (reference sequence). The chain's CDR3 is CASTMDPTYEQYF. The CDR3 coding sequence is TGTGCCAGCACCATGGACCCAACCTACGAGCAGTACTTC.

This chain uses TRBV7-8 with TRBJ2-7, with 8 bases matching TRBD2. The CDR3 has 14 residues. Germline V gene lookup returns CDR1 SGHVS and CDR2 FQNEAQ. V shed 4 bases and J 7 bases; nucleotides not matched to a gene: 9. CDR3 residues: CASSSSGTSDEQYF. CDR3 coding DNA: TGTGCCAGCAGCTCTTCCGGGACTAGTGATGAGCAGTACTTC.

This clone was seen a handful of times. The rearrangement uses TRBV7-8 and TRBJ2-3; tentatively, D is TRBD2 (5 bases). V was cut by 1 base and J by 8 bases, with 16 bases left in between. The CDR3 consists of 15 residues. Germline V gene lookup returns CDR1 SGHVS and CDR2 FQNEAQ. The CDR3 DNA follows: TGTGCCAGCAGCTTAGATTGGAGGCCCCATGGTACGCAGTATTTT. This sequence encodes CASSLDWRPHGTQYF.

The chain combines TRBV27 with TRBJ2-2, with D possibly TRBD1 on 6 matching bases. This CDR3 comprises 16 residues. Germline CDR1 MNHEY, CDR2 SMNVEV (reference sequence). V was cut by 2 bases and J by 0 bases, with 10 bases left in between. CDR3 in DNA: TGTGCCAGCAGTTTACGGTGGACAGCGAACACCGGGGAGCTGTTTTTT. This sequence encodes CASSLRWTANTGELFF.

The gene calls are TRBV9 and TRBJ2-1; 11 nucleotides agree with TRBD2. Germline V gives CDR1 SGDLS, CDR2 YYNGEE. With V trimmed by 4 bases and J by 6 bases, 9 bases remained unmatched. The CDR3 is made up of 16 amino acids. This chain's CDR3 is CASSPRTSGYFNEQFF. Here the CDR3 DNA reads TGTGCCAGCAGCCCGCGGACTAGCGGGTATTTCAATGAGCAGTTCTTC.

The rearrangement joins TRBV5-6 to TRBJ1-2; possibly TRBD1 for D (6 bases). Trimming stripped 0 bases from V and 5 bases from J, with 11 bases between. The CDR3 length is 14 residues. The germline V gene encodes CDR1 SGHDT and CDR2 YYEEEE. CDR3 bases: TGTGCCAGCAGCTTGGGGGGGCTCCCATATGGCTACACCTTC. Residues: CASSLGGLPYGYTF.

This clone occurred once. The chain joins TRBV30 to TRBJ2-7; D may match TRBD1 or TRBD2 (5 bases each). The germline gives CDR1 GTSNPN, CDR2 SVGIG (reference sequence). The CDR3 has 14 residues. Trimming took off 4 bases at V and 0 bases at J, with 13 bases between the two ends. CDR3 sequence (DNA): TGTGCCTGGATCAATAAGGGGAGCTCCTACGAGCAGTACTTC. This encodes CAWINKGSSYEQYF.

This chain uses TRBV7-3 with TRBJ2-1; 7 nucleotides line up with TRBD2. This CDR3 region has 14 residues. J lost 6 bases, V lost 5 bases, and 7 bases had no gene match. The V gene's germline CDR1 is SGHTA and CDR2 FQGTGA. CDR3 sequence reads: CASSGTGGSNEQFF. Here the CDR3 DNA reads TGTGCCAGCAGCGGAACGGGGGGAAGCAATGAGCAGTTCTTC.

The rearrangement joins TRBV29-1 to TRBJ1-2, with D uncertain. CDR3 length: 13 residues. V lost 5 bases and J 6 bases, leaving 16 bases between the germline ends. Germline lookup yields CDR1 SQVTM and CDR2 ANQGSEA. Here the CDR3 DNA reads TGCAGCGTTAAAAGCGCCGGCTTACATGGCTACACCTTC. This translates into CSVKSAGLHGYTF.

V gene TRBV6-5 combines with J gene TRBJ2-1; 10 positions match TRBD2. Trimming removed 2 bases from V and 5 bases from J; junction bases left unmatched: 3. Germline-derived CDR1 and CDR2 are MNHEY and SVGAGI. This CDR3 contains 15 residues. Here the CDR3 DNA reads TGTGCCAGCAGTTACCTCGGACTAGCGGACAATGAGCAGTTCTTC. It yields the protein CASSYLGLADNEQFF.

The genes are TRBV30 and TRBJ2-3; 13 bases are a match to TRBD2. There are 16 residues in the CDR3. Germline lookup yields CDR1 GTSNPN and CDR2 SVGIG (reference sequence). Trimming removed 6 bases from V and 5 bases from J; junction bases left unmatched: 11. CDR3 region: CACAGGLAGVGDTQYF. As DNA, the CDR3 is TGTGCCTGCGCTGGCGGACTAGCGGGAGTAGGAGATACGCAGTATTTT.

Only a few counts were recorded for this clone. This sequence joins TRBV6-6 and TRBJ1-1; D not certain. V was clipped by 5 bases and J by 0 bases, with 13 bases between them. Germline V lookup: CDR1 MNHNY, CDR2 SVGAGI (reference sequence). The CDR3 is 15 amino acids. CDR3 protein: CASSDTATLNTEAFF. In nucleotides, the CDR3 is TGTGCCAGCAGTGACACTGCGACACTGAACACTGAAGCTTTCTTT.

The chain employs TRBV19 and TRBJ2-7, with no clear D. Trimming took 2 bases from V and 4 from J, leaving 12 bases between them. In germline, CDR1 is LNHDA, CDR2 SQIVND (reference sequence). CDR3 length: 14 amino acids. The CDR3 DNA is TGTGCCAGTAGTATACCAGGACCGGTTTACGAGCAGTACTTC. The encoded protein is CASSIPGPVYEQYF.

The chain combines TRBV6-1 with TRBJ2-7, with TRBD1 as a possible D gene (6 bases). V was cut by 6 bases and J by 2 bases, with 11 bases left in between. Germline V gene lookup returns CDR1 MNHNS and CDR2 SASEGT. This CDR3 spans 13 amino acids. The DNA for the CDR3 is TGTGCCAGCAGGGTGACAGGTACCTACGAGCAGTACTTC. Residues: CASRVTGTYEQYF.

The chain has TRBV2 and TRBJ2-7; D tentatively fits TRBD1 or TRBD2 (6 bases each). V gave up 6 bases and J gave up 2 bases, with 29 bases separating them. The germline V gene encodes CDR1 SNHLY and CDR2 FYNNEI. The CDR3 covers 19 residues. The CDR3 loop reads CASSPTSGGILRGPYEQYF. The CDR3 coding sequence is TGTGCCAGCAGCCCGACTTCCGGGGGCATCCTCCGGGGTCCCTACGAGCAGTACTTC.

This rearrangement joins TRBV11-2 to TRBJ2-2; tentatively, D is TRBD1 (6 bases). The CDR3 loop spans 16 amino acids. CDR1 and CDR2 (germline): SGHAT, FQNNGV. V gave up 6 bases and J gave up 4 bases, with 18 bases separating them. CDR3 residues: CASRRGDRFFTGELFF. In DNA, the CDR3 is TGTGCCAGCAGACGAGGAGACAGGTTTTTCACCGGGGAGCTGTTTTTT.

Written as DNA, the CDR3 is TGTGCCAGCAGCTTATGGGGCGCAGGTAGCAATCAGCCCCAGCATTTT. Amino acid sequence: CASSLWGAGSNQPQHF. The V and J genes are TRBV7-9 and TRBJ1-5; D possibly corresponds to TRBD1 (5 bases). V was clipped by 2 bases and J by 0 bases, with 11 bases between them. The length of the CDR3 is 16 residues. Germline V gene data show CDR1 as SEHNR and CDR2 as FQNEAQ (reference sequence).

The chain couples TRBV30 to TRBJ1-1, with a weak D call TRBD1 (5 bases). Germline loops: CDR1 GTSNPN, CDR2 SVGIG (reference sequence). V shed 1 base and J shed 10 bases, with 19 bases lying between them. The CDR3 sequence is 14 residues long. In DNA form, the CDR3 reads TGTGCCTGGAGTGCCCTGGGGGGGGAGTTTGGAGCTTTCTTT. Translation gives CAWSALGGEFGAFF.